Detailed here is one T cell receptor beta chain. Its antigen is unknown. No base-level quality is on record; no much larger clone is a single base apart. The data are from a study of blood T cell repertoires in COVID-19 (dated by TCRdb to 2020 to 2022). About the investigation overall: The collaborator samples originated in the United States, Italy and Spain and spanned the acute and convalescent phases of COVID-19. The prospective study material was composed of cDNA or gDNA derived from T cells, B-cell-depleted T cells, or PBMCs. Deeply sampled blood TCRbeta repertoires from subjects exposed to, actively infected with, or recovered from COVID-19 were included in the dataset. The repertoires were released in a freely available public database intended as a resource for research on the immune response to SARS-CoV-2. Samples were obtained from the ongoing ImmuneRACE study (first 160 participants) and from about 1,300 subjects provided by 6 global collaborators. A de-identified subject ID, COVID-19 status, age in years and sex were almost always included in the sample metadata. Where available, HLA class I and class II types were taken from metadata supplied by the sample provider and were not determined by assay-based typing.

Per the germline V gene, SGHVS is the CDR1 and FQNEAQ is the CDR2. The trim is 5 bases for V and 9 bases for J, with a gap of 11 bases between the germline ends. The CDR3 contains 13 residues, cysteine and phenylalanine counted. Just CDR3 DNA is preserved here, 39 bases in frame from base 1. The immunoSEQ Assay, a bias-controlled multiplex PCR, was used to amplify TCRbeta CDR3 regions from genomic DNA. On the authors' methods: Within the assay, amplification of reference gene primers was used to estimate how many nucleated cells each sample contained. To quantify the absolute abundance of each unique TCRbeta CDR3 rearrangement, sequence reads were collapsed and filtered. For each sample, productive Simpson clonality was calculated as the square root of Simpson's diversity index over productive rearrangements. The immuneACCESS repertoire file appears here via TCRdb, limited to in-frame rearrangements. These files lack a portion of the clones; in checked studies, under half of the deficit traces to unresolved V genes, and the cause of the others is not known. For V, J and clone size, that table is used; D and trimming come from the DNA. Present in this sample are tens of thousands of clones, roughly nine tenths of which were seen just once. 25% to 30% of the sample is taken by the ten largest.

Results the study describes overall, beyond this receptor: How much clinical and demographic metadata was included differed by source and by participant, and the metadata was provided uncurated.

Collaborating institutions collected whole blood in K2EDTA tubes following their own protocols. For TCRbeta analysis, collaborator samples were shipped as frozen whole blood, as isolated PBMCs, or as DNA extracted from either sample type. This receptor was obtained from a woman older than 75 with acute or convalescent COVID-19. The sequence links TRBV7-8 to TRBJ1-6; D gene: possibly TRBD1, on 5 matching bases. The sample consisted of peripheral blood. The CDR3 corresponds to CASSNPQGSPLHF. The DNA sequence is given as TGTGCCAGCAGCAACCCCCAGGGTTCACCCCTCCACTTT.